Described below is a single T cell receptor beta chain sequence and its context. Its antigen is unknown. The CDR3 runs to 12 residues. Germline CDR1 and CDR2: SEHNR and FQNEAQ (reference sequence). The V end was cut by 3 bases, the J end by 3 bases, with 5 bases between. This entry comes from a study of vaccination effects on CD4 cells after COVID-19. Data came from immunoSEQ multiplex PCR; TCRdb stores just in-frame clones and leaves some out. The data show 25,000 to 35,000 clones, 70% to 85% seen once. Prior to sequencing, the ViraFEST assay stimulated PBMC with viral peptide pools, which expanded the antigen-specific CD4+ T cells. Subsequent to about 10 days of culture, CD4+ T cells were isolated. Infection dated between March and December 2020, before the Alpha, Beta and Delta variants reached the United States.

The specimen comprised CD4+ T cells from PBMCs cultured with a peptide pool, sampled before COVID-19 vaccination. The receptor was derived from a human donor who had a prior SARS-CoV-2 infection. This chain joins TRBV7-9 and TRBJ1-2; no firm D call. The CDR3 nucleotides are TGTGCCAGCAGCTTTATTGACTATGGCTACACCTTC. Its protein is CASSFIDYGYTF. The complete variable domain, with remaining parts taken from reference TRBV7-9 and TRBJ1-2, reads DTGVSQNPRHKITKRGQNVTFRCDPISEHNRLYWYRQTLGQGPEFLTYFQNEAQLEKSRLLSDRFSAERPKGSFSTLEIQRTEQGDSAMYLCASSFIDYGYTFGSGTRLTVV.